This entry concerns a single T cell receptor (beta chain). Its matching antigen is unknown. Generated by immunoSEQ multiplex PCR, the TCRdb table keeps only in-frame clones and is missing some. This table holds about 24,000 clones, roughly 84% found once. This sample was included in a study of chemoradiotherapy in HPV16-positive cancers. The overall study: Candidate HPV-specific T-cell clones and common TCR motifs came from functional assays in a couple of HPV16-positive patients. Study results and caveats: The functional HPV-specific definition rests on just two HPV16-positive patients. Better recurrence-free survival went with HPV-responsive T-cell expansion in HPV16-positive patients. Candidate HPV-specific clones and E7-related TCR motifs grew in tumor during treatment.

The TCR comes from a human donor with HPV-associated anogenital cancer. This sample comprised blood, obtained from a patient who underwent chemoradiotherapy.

The CDR3 protein is CASSPSDSPTF. CDR3 in DNA: TGTGCCAGCTCACCATCGGACTCCCCCACCTTC. This rearrangement joins TRBV18 to TRBJ1-2, with D uncertain. Germline V gene data show CDR1 as KGHSH and CDR2 as LQKENI. V gave up 2 bases and J gave up 13 bases, with 11 bases separating them. The CDR3 consists of 11 residues.